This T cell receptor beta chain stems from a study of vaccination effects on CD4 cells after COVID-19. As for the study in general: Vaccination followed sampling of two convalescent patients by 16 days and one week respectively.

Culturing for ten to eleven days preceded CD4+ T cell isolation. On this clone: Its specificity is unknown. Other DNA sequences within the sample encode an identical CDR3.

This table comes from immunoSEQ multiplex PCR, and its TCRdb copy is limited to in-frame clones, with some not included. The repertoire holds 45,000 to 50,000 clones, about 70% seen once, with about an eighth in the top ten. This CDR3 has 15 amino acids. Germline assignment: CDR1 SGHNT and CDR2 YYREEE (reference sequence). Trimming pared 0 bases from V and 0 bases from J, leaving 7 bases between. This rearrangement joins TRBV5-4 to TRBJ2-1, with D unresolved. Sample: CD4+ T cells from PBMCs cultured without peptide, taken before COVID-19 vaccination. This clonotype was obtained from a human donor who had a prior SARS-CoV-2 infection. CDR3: CASSLGGGSYNEQFF. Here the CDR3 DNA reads TGTGCCAGCAGCTTGGGTGGCGGCTCCTACAATGAGCAGTTCTTC.